The rows below give T cell receptor beta chains drawn from one sample of a study of beta chain features in type 1 diabetes. Sequencing was performed with immunoSEQ multiplex PCR; in TCRdb, only in-frame clones are kept and a portion is missing. This table has about 140,000 clones, roughly 10% appearing once. The sequenced sample was central memory CD4+ T cells from blood. The receptors originated from a woman aged 40 to 49 in good health. The CDR3 runs from the conserved cysteine through the conserved F or W. Each record gives: D gene, clone size, V gene, J gene, CDR3 protein, CDR3 DNA. A D gene is named only where the DNA matches it firmly. A clone size is listed for some rows: how often the clone was seen (once, few, many), or a class if it is expanded.

d_call: NA; clone_size: NA; v_call: TRBV19; j_call: TRBJ1-2; cdr3_aa: CASSIDSSTGRYGYTF; cdr3_nt: TGTGCCAGTAGTATAGATAGCTCGACAGGACGCTATGGCTACACCTTC
d_call: NA; clone_size: NA; v_call: TRBV6-6; j_call: TRBJ1-5; cdr3_aa: CASFPGGNQPQHF; cdr3_nt: TGTGCCAGCTTTCCGGGGGGCAATCAGCCCCAGCATTTT
d_call: TRBD1; clone_size: few; v_call: TRBV12-5; j_call: TRBJ1-1; cdr3_aa: CASGPPAYRGREAFF; cdr3_nt: TGTGCTAGTGGTCCCCCTGCATACAGGGGGCGCGAAGCTTTCTTT
d_call: NA; clone_size: few; v_call: TRBV4-2; j_call: TRBJ1-3; cdr3_aa: CASSQDRDGNTIYF; cdr3_nt: TGTGCCAGCAGCCAAGACAGGGATGGAAACACCATATATTTT
d_call: TRBD1; clone_size: once; v_call: TRBV19; j_call: TRBJ2-2; cdr3_aa: CASSNLAGGTTGELFF; cdr3_nt: TGTGCCAGTAGTAACTTAGCAGGGGGTACCACCGGGGAGCTGTTTTTT
d_call: NA; clone_size: few; v_call: TRBV11-3; j_call: TRBJ2-3; cdr3_aa: CASSGGRTDTQYF; cdr3_nt: TGTGCCAGCAGCGGGGGCCGCACAGATACGCAGTATTTT
d_call: NA; clone_size: NA; v_call: TRBV27; j_call: TRBJ2-1; cdr3_aa: CASSLRGHHSYEQFF; cdr3_nt: TGTGCCAGCAGCCTAAGGGGACATCATTCGTATGAGCAGTTCTTC
d_call: NA; clone_size: NA; v_call: TRBV12-2; j_call: TRBJ2-3; cdr3_aa: CASRSRTSGGADTQYF; cdr3_nt: TGTGCAAGTCGCTCGCGGACTAGCGGGGGGGCAGATACGCAGTATTTT
d_call: NA; clone_size: few; v_call: TRBV11-3; j_call: TRBJ1-6; cdr3_aa: CASSLGWTENSPLHF; cdr3_nt: TGTGCCAGCAGCTTAGGCTGGACAGAAAATTCACCCCTCCACTTT
d_call: NA; clone_size: NA; v_call: TRBV6-4; j_call: TRBJ1-6; cdr3_aa: CASRGNSPLHF; cdr3_nt: TGTGCCAGCAGGGGCAATTCACCCCTCCACTTT
d_call: TRBD1; clone_size: few; v_call: TRBV6-5; j_call: TRBJ2-1; cdr3_aa: CASSYSNRGLYNEQFF; cdr3_nt: TGTGCCAGCAGTTACTCGAACAGGGGGCTTTACAATGAGCAGTTCTTC
d_call: TRBD1; clone_size: NA; v_call: TRBV11-2; j_call: TRBJ2-7; cdr3_aa: CASSFEPGQGASFSYEQYF; cdr3_nt: TGTGCCAGCAGCTTCGAACCGGGACAGGGGGCCTCGTTCTCCTACGAGCAGTACTTC
d_call: TRBD1; clone_size: NA; v_call: TRBV11-2; j_call: TRBJ2-1; cdr3_aa: CASSLRPTGARLGYNEQFF; cdr3_nt: TGTGCCAGCAGCTTGAGACCGACAGGGGCCCGACTGGGGTACAATGAGCAGTTCTTC
d_call: NA; clone_size: NA; v_call: TRBV4-3; j_call: TRBJ2-7; cdr3_aa: CASSHLPGGDSKETYEQYF; cdr3_nt: TGCGCCAGCAGCCACCTTCCCGGGGGGGACAGCAAAGAGACCTACGAGCAGTACTTC
d_call: TRBD2; clone_size: once; v_call: TRBV7-2; j_call: TRBJ2-7; cdr3_aa: CASSLGTSGAPSYTYEQYF; cdr3_nt: TGTGCCAGCAGCTTAGGGACTAGCGGGGCCCCCTCCTACACCTACGAGCAGTACTTC
d_call: NA; clone_size: NA; v_call: TRBV6-1; j_call: TRBJ1-5; cdr3_aa: CASSALGVVSNQPQHF; cdr3_nt: TGTGCCAGCAGTGCCTTAGGGGTTGTTAGCAATCAGCCCCAGCATTTT
d_call: NA; clone_size: NA; v_call: TRBV5-1; j_call: TRBJ1-4; cdr3_aa: CASSLAGSTNEKLFF; cdr3_nt: TGCGCCAGCAGCTTGGCCGGGTCAACTAATGAAAAACTGTTTTTT
d_call: TRBD1; clone_size: many; v_call: TRBV9; j_call: TRBJ1-6; cdr3_aa: CASSQGGRRYNSPLHF; cdr3_nt: TGTGCCAGCAGCCAAGGGGGCAGGCGGTATAATTCACCCCTCCACTTT
d_call: NA; clone_size: NA; v_call: TRBV6-5; j_call: TRBJ2-1; cdr3_aa: CASSYRTLNEQFF; cdr3_nt: TGTGCCAGCAGCTATAGGACTCTTAATGAGCAGTTCTTC
d_call: NA; clone_size: few; v_call: TRBV7-2; j_call: TRBJ1-5; cdr3_aa: CASSLGQGGQPQHF; cdr3_nt: TGTGCCAGCAGCCTCGGACAAGGTGGTCAGCCCCAGCATTTT
d_call: NA; clone_size: few; v_call: TRBV9; j_call: TRBJ2-7; cdr3_aa: CASSEGVTSEQYF; cdr3_nt: TGTGCCAGCAGCGAAGGAGTCACAAGCGAGCAGTACTTC
d_call: TRBD1; clone_size: NA; v_call: TRBV5-1; j_call: TRBJ2-7; cdr3_aa: CASRRTGADEQYF; cdr3_nt: TGCGCCAGCAGACGGACAGGGGCCGACGAGCAGTACTTC
d_call: NA; clone_size: NA; v_call: TRBV9; j_call: TRBJ2-2; cdr3_aa: CASSPRDITQPGELFF; cdr3_nt: TGTGCCAGCAGCCCACGGGACATTACTCAGCCCGGGGAGCTGTTTTTT
d_call: NA; clone_size: NA; v_call: TRBV5-1; j_call: TRBJ1-4; cdr3_aa: CASSLSPGQQYEKLFF; cdr3_nt: TGCGCCAGCAGCTTGTCTCCGGGACAACAGTATGAAAAACTGTTTTTT
d_call: TRBD2; clone_size: few; v_call: TRBV13; j_call: TRBJ2-1; cdr3_aa: CASSLDQRGGLRNEQFF; cdr3_nt: TGTGCCAGCAGCTTAGACCAGCGGGGGGGCCTTCGCAATGAGCAGTTCTTC
d_call: NA; clone_size: few; v_call: TRBV5-1; j_call: TRBJ1-6; cdr3_aa: CASSLAGMDNSPLHF; cdr3_nt: TGCGCCAGCAGCTTGGCAGGGATGGATAATTCACCCCTCCACTTT
d_call: NA; clone_size: NA; v_call: TRBV19; j_call: TRBJ2-3; cdr3_aa: CASSPTSSTDTQYF; cdr3_nt: TGTGCCAGTAGCCCCACATCTAGCACAGATACGCAGTATTTT
d_call: TRBD1; clone_size: NA; v_call: TRBV7-9; j_call: TRBJ2-1; cdr3_aa: CASSPPGQYNEQFF; cdr3_nt: TGTGCCAGCAGCCCGCCGGGACAGTACAATGAGCAGTTCTTC
d_call: NA; clone_size: few; v_call: TRBV9; j_call: TRBJ2-3; cdr3_aa: CASSGVGAADTQYF; cdr3_nt: TGTGCCAGCAGCGGGGTAGGCGCGGCAGATACGCAGTATTTT
d_call: TRBD1; clone_size: few; v_call: TRBV7-6; j_call: TRBJ2-5; cdr3_aa: CASSLVDRAQYF; cdr3_nt: TGTGCCAGCAGCTTAGTAGACAGGGCCCAGTACTTC
d_call: TRBD1; clone_size: NA; v_call: TRBV7-2; j_call: TRBJ1-2; cdr3_aa: CASSLSRGPVGYTF; cdr3_nt: TGTGCCAGCAGCTTATCCAGGGGGCCGGTCGGCTACACCTTC
d_call: TRBD2; clone_size: few; v_call: TRBV15; j_call: TRBJ2-5; cdr3_aa: CATSRGLAGTGETQYF; cdr3_nt: TGTGCCACCAGCAGAGGACTAGCGGGGACAGGGGAGACCCAGTACTTC
d_call: NA; clone_size: few; v_call: TRBV15; j_call: TRBJ2-2; cdr3_aa: CATSRDLLYTGELFF; cdr3_nt: TGTGCCACCAGCAGAGATCTCCTTTACACCGGGGAGCTGTTTTTT
d_call: NA; clone_size: NA; v_call: TRBV5-8; j_call: TRBJ1-2; cdr3_aa: CASSLTVRYGYTF; cdr3_nt: TGTGCCAGCAGCTTAACAGTACGCTATGGCTACACCTTC
d_call: NA; clone_size: NA; v_call: TRBV11-2; j_call: TRBJ1-3; cdr3_aa: CASSLVEGSGNTIYF; cdr3_nt: TGTGCCAGCAGCTTGGTAGAGGGTTCTGGAAACACCATATATTTT
d_call: TRBD1; clone_size: few; v_call: TRBV10-3; j_call: TRBJ2-1; cdr3_aa: CAISERGTGGHNEQFF; cdr3_nt: TGTGCCATCAGTGAAAGGGGGACAGGGGGCCACAATGAGCAGTTCTTC
d_call: TRBD1; clone_size: few; v_call: TRBV6-6; j_call: TRBJ2-7; cdr3_aa: CASRRQGGYEQYF; cdr3_nt: TGTGCCAGCAGAAGACAGGGGGGATACGAGCAGTACTTC
d_call: NA; clone_size: NA; v_call: TRBV13; j_call: TRBJ1-3; cdr3_aa: CASSSSGGSAHTIYF; cdr3_nt: TGTGCCAGCAGCTCCAGCGGAGGGTCTGCACACACCATATATTTT
d_call: NA; clone_size: NA; v_call: TRBV6-6; j_call: TRBJ1-5; cdr3_aa: CASTRTPSNQPQHF; cdr3_nt: TGTGCCAGCACCAGGACACCAAGCAATCAGCCCCAGCATTTT
d_call: NA; clone_size: NA; v_call: TRBV27; j_call: TRBJ1-2; cdr3_aa: CASSSTSNYGYTF; cdr3_nt: TGTGCCAGCAGTTCAACATCTAACTATGGCTACACCTTC
d_call: TRBD1; clone_size: NA; v_call: TRBV5-1; j_call: TRBJ1-2; cdr3_aa: CASSLDAGGNYGYTF; cdr3_nt: TGCGCCAGCAGCTTAGACGCAGGGGGTAACTATGGCTACACCTTC
d_call: TRBD2; clone_size: few; v_call: TRBV7-2; j_call: TRBJ2-1; cdr3_aa: CASSLRLAGVYNEQFF; cdr3_nt: TGTGCCAGCAGCTTAAGGCTAGCGGGGGTCTACAATGAGCAGTTCTTC
d_call: TRBD1; clone_size: NA; v_call: TRBV5-1; j_call: TRBJ1-5; cdr3_aa: CASSSGTGPNQPQHF; cdr3_nt: TGCGCCAGCAGCTCCGGGACAGGACCCAATCAGCCCCAGCATTTT
d_call: NA; clone_size: NA; v_call: TRBV7-2; j_call: TRBJ2-1; cdr3_aa: CASSGLAASTEQFF; cdr3_nt: TGTGCCAGCAGCGGCCTGGCGGCGTCTACTGAGCAGTTCTTC
d_call: NA; clone_size: NA; v_call: TRBV6-5; j_call: TRBJ1-3; cdr3_aa: CASSYSAGGSGNTIYF; cdr3_nt: TGTGCCAGCAGTTACTCGGCCGGGGGCTCTGGAAACACCATATATTTT
d_call: NA; clone_size: few; v_call: TRBV4-3; j_call: TRBJ2-3; cdr3_aa: CASSQRADTQYF; cdr3_nt: TGCGCCAGCAGCCAACGGGCAGATACGCAGTATTTT
d_call: NA; clone_size: NA; v_call: TRBV5-1; j_call: TRBJ2-5; cdr3_aa: CASSSGARQETQYF; cdr3_nt: TGCGCCAGCAGCTCTGGGGCGCGCCAAGAGACCCAGTACTTC
d_call: NA; clone_size: few; v_call: TRBV5-4; j_call: TRBJ2-5; cdr3_aa: CASSRTDPGQETQYF; cdr3_nt: TGTGCCAGCAGCCGGACGGACCCGGGGCAAGAGACCCAGTACTTC
d_call: NA; clone_size: NA; v_call: TRBV19; j_call: TRBJ2-7; cdr3_aa: CASSTQGGYEQYF; cdr3_nt: TGTGCCAGTAGTACTCAAGGGGGTTACGAGCAGTACTTC
d_call: NA; clone_size: NA; v_call: TRBV6-1; j_call: TRBJ2-6; cdr3_aa: CASSASGANVLTF; cdr3_nt: TGTGCCAGCAGTGCGTCTGGGGCCAACGTCCTGACTTTC
d_call: NA; clone_size: few; v_call: TRBV7-6; j_call: TRBJ1-6; cdr3_aa: CASSFSTGGNNSPLHF; cdr3_nt: TGTGCCAGCAGCTTCTCGACAGGAGGCAATAATTCACCCCTCCACTTT
d_call: NA; clone_size: NA; v_call: TRBV6-6; j_call: TRBJ2-7; cdr3_aa: CASSYPHSYEQYF; cdr3_nt: TGTGCCAGCAGTTACCCACACTCCTACGAGCAGTACTTC
d_call: NA; clone_size: few; v_call: TRBV7-9; j_call: TRBJ1-5; cdr3_aa: CASSLAEDQPQHF; cdr3_nt: TGTGCCAGCAGCTTAGCGGAGGATCAGCCCCAGCATTTT
d_call: NA; clone_size: NA; v_call: TRBV11-3; j_call: TRBJ2-3; cdr3_aa: CASSLGAGRTDTQYF; cdr3_nt: TGTGCCAGCAGCTTAGGGGCGGGGCGCACAGATACGCAGTATTTT
d_call: NA; clone_size: NA; v_call: TRBV7-6; j_call: TRBJ2-2; cdr3_aa: CASSLAPAGQTGELFF; cdr3_nt: TGTGCCAGCAGCTTAGCGCCTGCAGGGCAGACCGGGGAGCTGTTTTTT
d_call: NA; clone_size: NA; v_call: TRBV5-1; j_call: TRBJ2-7; cdr3_aa: CASSAGTIPYEQYF; cdr3_nt: TGCGCCAGCAGCGCCGGGACAATCCCCTACGAGCAGTACTTC
d_call: NA; clone_size: many; v_call: TRBV20-1; j_call: TRBJ2-3; cdr3_aa: CSAPTRNTQYF; cdr3_nt: TGCAGTGCGCCAACGAGAAATACGCAGTATTTT
d_call: NA; clone_size: NA; v_call: TRBV18; j_call: TRBJ2-2; cdr3_aa: CASSPRSAVTGELFF; cdr3_nt: TGTGCCAGCTCACCGAGGAGTGCGGTGACCGGGGAGCTGTTTTTT
d_call: NA; clone_size: few; v_call: TRBV5-1; j_call: TRBJ2-2; cdr3_aa: CASSLLAGRTGELFF; cdr3_nt: TGCGCCAGCAGCTTGTTGGCAGGAAGGACCGGGGAGCTGTTTTTT